One and the same sample provided the 6 T cell receptor beta chains below, sequenced in a study of CD8 T cells in ankylosing spondylitis. Broader study findings: In ankylosing spondylitis blood, a motif of roughly 8 highly homologous TCR beta variants appeared characteristic.

Their cognate antigens are unknown. A single record per CDR3 protein comes from TCRdb applying MiXCR to the 5' RACE reads. The table records fewer than 500,000 distinct CDR3 sequences, approximately 20% of them present only once. Material: blood, either unsorted or a sorted T cell fraction (not recorded which). The origin of the receptors is a male donor with ankylosing spondylitis.

This clonotype was seen more than once but under ten times. The CDR3 nucleotides read TGTGCCAGCAGCCGGGACAGGGGGGGCACCGGGGAGCTGTTTTTT. Its translation is CASSRDRGGTGELFF. The chain couples TRBV12-3 or TRBV12-4 to TRBJ2-2; the match to TRBD1 covers 11 bases. Germline trimming cut 6 bases from V and 4 bases from J; bases unmatched to any gene: 4. The CDR3 covers 15 residues.

CDR3 residues: CASSTAWDTEAFF. CDR3 bases: TGTGCCAGCAGCACAGCTTGGGACACTGAAGCTTTCTTT. The rearrangement links TRBV7-6 to TRBJ1-1, with D unresolved. This CDR3 comprises 13 residues. CDR1 is SGHVS, CDR2 FNYEAQ, per germline. Trimming removed 5 bases from V and 3 bases from J, with 10 bases in between.

This clonotype occurred a few times. The chain couples TRBV3-1 to TRBJ1-3; possible D gene TRBD1, 6 bases. The V gene's germline CDR1 is LGHDT and CDR2 YNNKEL (reference sequence). The V end was cut by 1 base, the J end by 4 bases, with 11 bases between. The CDR3 loop spans 15 amino acids. For the CDR3, the DNA is TGTGCCAGCAGCCAAGCCAGGACAGTAGGAAACACCATATATTTT. This codes for CASSQARTVGNTIYF.

The rearrangement joins TRBV5-6 to TRBJ2-1, with a tentative D call TRBD2 (6 bases). The V gene's germline CDR1 is SGHDT and CDR2 YYEEEE. The germline V and J ends were trimmed by 2 bases and 9 bases, with 12 bases remaining between them. This CDR3 has 13 residues. CDR3 nucleotides: TGTGCCAGCAGCTTAACGGCGCGGGGTGAGCAGTTCTTC. Encoded protein: CASSLTARGEQFF.

Points on this clonotype: The limits of the CDR3 on the DNA are not certain, so only TCRdb's listed CDR3 is given. The chain uses TRBV7-9 and TRBJ2-7; TRBD1, the table's D call, was not compared with the DNA. Germline CDR1 reads SEHNR; CDR2 reads FQNEAQ (reference sequence). The CDR3 has 12 residues if both end residues are counted. CDR3 amino acids: CASSLVGQGSCF.

This clonotype was counted a few times. The chain has TRBV20-1 and TRBJ1-2; 10 bases are shared with TRBD1. CDR1 DFQATT and CDR2 SNEGSKA come from the germline V gene (reference sequence). This CDR3 is built from 13 residues. Germline trimming cut 2 bases from V and 7 bases from J; bases unmatched to any gene: 4. In DNA form, the CDR3 reads TGCAGTGCTAGATTGACAGGGGGCTTTGGCTACACCTTC. Residues: CSARLTGGFGYTF.